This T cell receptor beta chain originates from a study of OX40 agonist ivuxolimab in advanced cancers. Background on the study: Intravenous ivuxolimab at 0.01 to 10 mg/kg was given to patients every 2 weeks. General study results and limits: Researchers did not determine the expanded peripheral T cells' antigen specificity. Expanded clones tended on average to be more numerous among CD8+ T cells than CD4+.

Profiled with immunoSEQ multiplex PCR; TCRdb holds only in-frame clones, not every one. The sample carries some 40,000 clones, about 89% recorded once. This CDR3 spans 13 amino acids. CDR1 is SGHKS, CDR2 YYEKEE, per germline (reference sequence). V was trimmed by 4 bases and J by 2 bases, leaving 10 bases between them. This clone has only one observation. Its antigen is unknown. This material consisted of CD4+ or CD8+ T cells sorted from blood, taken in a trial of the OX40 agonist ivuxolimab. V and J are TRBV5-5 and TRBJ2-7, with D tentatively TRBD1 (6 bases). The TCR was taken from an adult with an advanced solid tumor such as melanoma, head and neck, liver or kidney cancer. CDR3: CASSPGQTYEQYF. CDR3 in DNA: TGTGCCAGCAGCCCCGGACAGACCTACGAGCAGTACTTC.